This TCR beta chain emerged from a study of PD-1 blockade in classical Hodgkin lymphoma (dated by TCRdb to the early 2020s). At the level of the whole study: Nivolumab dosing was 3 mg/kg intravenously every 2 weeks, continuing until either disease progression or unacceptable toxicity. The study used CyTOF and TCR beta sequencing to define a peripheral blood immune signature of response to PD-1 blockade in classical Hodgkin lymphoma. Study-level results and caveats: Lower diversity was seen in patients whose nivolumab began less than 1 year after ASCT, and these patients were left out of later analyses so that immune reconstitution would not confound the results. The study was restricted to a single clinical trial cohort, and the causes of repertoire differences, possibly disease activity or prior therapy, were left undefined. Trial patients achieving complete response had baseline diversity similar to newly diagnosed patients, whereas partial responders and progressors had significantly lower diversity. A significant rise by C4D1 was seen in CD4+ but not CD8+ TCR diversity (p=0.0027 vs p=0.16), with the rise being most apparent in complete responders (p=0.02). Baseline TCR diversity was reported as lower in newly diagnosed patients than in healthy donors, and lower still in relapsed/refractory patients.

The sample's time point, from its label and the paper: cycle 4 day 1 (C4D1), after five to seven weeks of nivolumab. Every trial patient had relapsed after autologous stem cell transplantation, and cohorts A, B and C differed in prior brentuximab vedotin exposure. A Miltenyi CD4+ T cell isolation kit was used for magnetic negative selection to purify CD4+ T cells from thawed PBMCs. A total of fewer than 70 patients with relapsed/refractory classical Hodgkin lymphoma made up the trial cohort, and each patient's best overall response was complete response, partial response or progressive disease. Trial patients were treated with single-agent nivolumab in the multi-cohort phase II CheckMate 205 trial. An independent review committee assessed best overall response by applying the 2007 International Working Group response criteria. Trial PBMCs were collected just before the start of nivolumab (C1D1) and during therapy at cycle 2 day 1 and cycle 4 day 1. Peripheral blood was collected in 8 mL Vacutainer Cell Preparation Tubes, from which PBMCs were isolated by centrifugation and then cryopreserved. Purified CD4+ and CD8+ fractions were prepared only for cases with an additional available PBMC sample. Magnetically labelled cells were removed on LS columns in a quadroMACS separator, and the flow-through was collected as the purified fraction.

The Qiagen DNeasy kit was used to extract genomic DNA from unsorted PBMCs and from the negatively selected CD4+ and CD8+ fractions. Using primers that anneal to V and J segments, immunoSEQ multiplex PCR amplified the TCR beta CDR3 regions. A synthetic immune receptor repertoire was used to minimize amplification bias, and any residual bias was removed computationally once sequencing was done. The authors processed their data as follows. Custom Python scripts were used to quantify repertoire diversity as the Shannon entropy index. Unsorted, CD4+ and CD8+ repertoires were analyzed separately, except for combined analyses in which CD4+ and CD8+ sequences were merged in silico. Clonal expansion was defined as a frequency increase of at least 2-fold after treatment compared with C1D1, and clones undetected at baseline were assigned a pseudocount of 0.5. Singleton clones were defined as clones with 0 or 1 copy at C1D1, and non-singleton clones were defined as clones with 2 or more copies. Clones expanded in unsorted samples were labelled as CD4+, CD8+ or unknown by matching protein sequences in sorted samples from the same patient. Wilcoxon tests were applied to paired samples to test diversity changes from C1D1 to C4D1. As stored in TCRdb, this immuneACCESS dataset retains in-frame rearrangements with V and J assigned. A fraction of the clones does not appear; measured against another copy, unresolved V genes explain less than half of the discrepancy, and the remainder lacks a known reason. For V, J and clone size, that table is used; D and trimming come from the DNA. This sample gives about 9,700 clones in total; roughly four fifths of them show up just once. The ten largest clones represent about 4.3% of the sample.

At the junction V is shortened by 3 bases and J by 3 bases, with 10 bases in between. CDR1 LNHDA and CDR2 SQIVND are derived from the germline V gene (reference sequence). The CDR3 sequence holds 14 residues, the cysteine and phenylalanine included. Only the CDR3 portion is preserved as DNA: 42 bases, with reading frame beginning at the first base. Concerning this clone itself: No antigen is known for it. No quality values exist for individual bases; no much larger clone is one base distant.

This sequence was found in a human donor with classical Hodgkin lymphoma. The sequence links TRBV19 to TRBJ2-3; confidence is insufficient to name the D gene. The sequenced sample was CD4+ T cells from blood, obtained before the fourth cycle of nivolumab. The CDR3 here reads CASSIMANTDTQYF. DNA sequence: TGTGCCAGTAGTATTATGGCTAATACAGATACGCAGTATTTT.